This T cell receptor (beta chain) was obtained from a study of lymphopenia after photon versus proton radiotherapy. This table comes from immunoSEQ multiplex PCR, and its TCRdb copy is limited to in-frame clones, with some not included. The table lists around 25,000 clones, roughly 84% of them singletons. V shed 3 bases, J shed 0 bases, and the junction held 5 bases outside the gene matches. The germline gives CDR1 SGHNT, CDR2 YYREEE (reference sequence). The CDR3 is made up of 17 amino acids. This clonotype originated in a man in his forties or fifties with gastric cancer. This sequence joins TRBV5-4 and TRBJ2-6, with TRBD1 identical over 8 bases. The material sequenced was peripheral blood, taken from a patient treated with photon-based radiotherapy. CDR3 loop: CASSSAGQGSGANVLTF. DNA of the CDR3: TGTGCCAGCAGCTCGGCAGGACAGGGCTCTGGGGCCAACGTCCTGACTTTC.